The rows below give T cell receptor beta chains drawn from one sample of a study of T cells in Graves' hyperthyroidism and ophthalmopathy. One entry per CDR3 protein, called by TCRdb with MiXCR from the multiplex PCR reads. The data hold about 500,000 distinct CDR3 sequences, with roughly 15% observed a single time. Sequenced sample: blood. The receptors come from a woman aged 25 to 39 with Graves' ophthalmopathy. The CDR3 runs from the conserved cysteine through the conserved F or W. The D gene is left open where the match is weak. Size is omitted from some rows. Given values are once, few, many or a class for expanded clones.

TRBD2	17	.	TRBV27	TRBJ2-2	CASSLAGLAGNTGELFF	TGTGCCAGCAGTCTAGCAGGCCTAGCGGGGAACACCGGGGAGCTGTTTTTT
.	15	few	TRBV19	TRBJ1-1	CASTIGPYGETEAFF	TGTGCCAGTACCATAGGCCCTTACGGGGAGACTGAAGCTTTCTTT
.	12	many	TRBV6-2/TRBV6-3	TRBJ1-2	CASGRFFPGYTF	TGTGCCAGCGGACGATTCTTTCCTGGCTACACCTTC
.	19	.	TRBV4-3	TRBJ2-3	CASSQDWSFLGVGTDTQYF	TGCGCCAGCAGCCAAGATTGGAGTTTTTTAGGGGTTGGTACAGATACGCAGTATTTT
.	12	few	TRBV30	TRBJ2-2	CAWKGAGGELFF	TGTGCCTGGAAAGGGGCGGGCGGGGAGCTGTTTTTT
TRBD1	13	.	TRBV5-5	TRBJ2-7	CASSTGTASEQYF	TGTGCCAGCAGCACCGGGACAGCAAGCGAGCAGTACTTC
.	17	many	TRBV3-1	TRBJ2-1	CASSQENRSTQWDEQFF	TGTGCCAGCAGCCAAGAGAACCGGAGCACCCAGTGGGATGAGCAGTTCTTC
TRBD2	13	many	TRBV7-3	TRBJ2-1	CASSYERESEQFF	TGTGCCAGCAGCTACGAGCGGGAGAGTGAGCAGTTCTTC
TRBD1	12	few	TRBV19	TRBJ1-1	CASRTGLIEAFF	TGTGCCAGCCGGACAGGACTTATTGAAGCTTTCTTT
TRBD2	15	.	TRBV19	TRBJ2-7	CASSALAGASYEQYF	TGTGCCAGTAGTGCCCTAGCGGGAGCCTCCTACGAGCAGTACTTC
.	13	many	TRBV10-3	TRBJ1-5	CAISASSNQPQHF	TGTGCCATCAGTGCCAGCAGCAATCAGCCCCAGCATTTT
TRBD2	14	.	TRBV19	TRBJ2-7	CASRSRLAGYEQYF	TGTGCCAGTAGAAGCAGACTAGCGGGCTACGAGCAGTACTTC
TRBD2	14	many	TRBV20-1	TRBJ2-3	CSASGSGGRYTQYF	TGCAGTGCTAGTGGTAGCGGGGGGCGGTATACGCAGTATTTT
.	14	few	TRBV6-9	TRBJ1-2	CASSYSGTPYGYTF	TGTGCCAGCAGTTATTCCGGGACACCGTATGGCTACACCTTC
.	18	.	TRBV11-3	TRBJ2-3	CASSLDRLGDSTTDTQYF	TGTGCCAGCAGCTTAGATCGGTTGGGAGACAGTACCACAGATACGCAGTATTTT
.	15	many	TRBV7-2	TRBJ2-1	CASSLMLSSYNEQFF	TGTGCCAGCAGCTTAATGCTAAGCTCCTACAATGAGCAGTTCTTC
TRBD2	15	many	TRBV6-6	TRBJ2-5	CASSYLSGSLETQYF	TGTGCCAGCAGTTACCTAAGCGGGAGCCTTGAGACCCAGTACTTC
.	16	many	TRBV18	TRBJ2-3	CASSPAESQSTDTQYF	TGTGCCAGCTCACCAGCTGAGTCTCAATCCACAGATACGCAGTATTTT
.	13	.	TRBV9	TRBJ2-2	CASSVGRTGELFF	TGTGCCAGCAGCGTAGGGCGCACCGGGGAGCTGTTTTTT
.	16	many	TRBV6-1	TRBJ1-5	CASSHHGSPSNQPQHF	TGTGCCAGTTCTCATCATGGGTCTCCTAGCAATCAGCCCCAGCATTTT
.	14	.	TRBV19	TRBJ1-1	CASTQGFVNTEAFF	TGTGCCAGTACACAGGGATTTGTGAACACTGAAGCTTTCTTT
TRBD2	16	.	TRBV19	TRBJ2-5	CASSGVAGVGQETQYF	TGTGCCAGTAGTGGGGTAGCGGGAGTAGGGCAAGAGACCCAGTACTTC
.	16	many	TRBV7-6	TRBJ2-1	CASSASVGSWYNEQFF	TGTGCCAGCAGCGCTAGCGTGGGGAGTTGGTACAATGAGCAGTTCTTC
.	17	many	TRBV20-1	TRBJ2-1	CSAKWTGQPSIYNEQFF	TGCAGTGCCAAGTGGACTGGACAGCCTTCGATTTACAATGAGCAGTTCTTC
TRBD2	16	few	TRBV7-2	TRBJ2-2	CASSWTSGRGTGELFF	TGTGCCAGCAGCTGGACTAGCGGGAGAGGGACCGGGGAGCTGTTTTTT
.	15	many	TRBV7-9	TRBJ2-7	CASSPRHGEPDEQYF	TGTGCCAGCAGCCCTCGTCACGGGGAGCCCGACGAGCAGTACTTC
TRBD2	17	many	TRBV7-2	TRBJ2-1	CASSQGRTSGRRNEQFF	TGTGCCAGCAGCCAGGGGCGGACTAGCGGCCGTAGGAATGAGCAGTTCTTC
.	14	.	TRBV5-1	TRBJ1-6	CASGNFDGYSPLHF	TGCGCCAGCGGGAACTTTGACGGTTATTCACCCCTCCACTTT
TRBD1	17	.	TRBV13	TRBJ2-6	CASSDLYRGAGANVLTF	TGTGCCAGCAGCGACCTCTACAGGGGCGCTGGGGCCAACGTCCTGACTTTC
TRBD1	15	.	TRBV6-1	TRBJ2-1	CASTPGQGSLDEQFF	TGTGCCAGCACCCCAGGACAGGGGTCCCTGGATGAGCAGTTCTTC
.	15	.	TRBV27	TRBJ1-4	CASSLRQVPNEKLFF	TGTGCCAGCAGTCTACGACAGGTACCAAATGAAAAACTGTTTTTT
.	11	many	TRBV28	TRBJ2-7	CASGARYEQYF	TGTGCCAGCGGGGCGCGCTACGAGCAGTACTTC
.	16	.	TRBV18	TRBJ2-7	CASSPRQRTVSYEQYF	TGTGCCAGCTCACCACGACAGAGAACCGTCTCCTACGAGCAGTACTTC
.	15	few	TRBV4-1	TRBJ1-1	CASSHPTGIPREAFF	TGCGCCAGCAGCCACCCAACAGGGATCCCTCGGGAGGCTTTCTTT
.	13	many	TRBV30	TRBJ2-1	CAWSVGHYNEQFF	TGTGCCTGGAGTGTAGGACACTACAATGAGCAGTTCTTC
.	13	many	TRBV3-1	TRBJ2-1	CASSQTGNNEQFF	TGTGCCAGCAGCCAAACAGGGAACAATGAGCAGTTCTTC
TRBD1	15	.	TRBV20-1	TRBJ2-7	CSARALDRVAYEQYF	TGCAGTGCTAGAGCTCTTGACAGGGTTGCCTACGAGCAGTACTTC